The 21 T cell receptor beta chains listed next were all sequenced from one sample in a study of Graves' ophthalmopathy and Graves' hyperthyroidism. TCR beta CDR3 amplification used RNA transcripts. HTBI-primed first-round RT-PCR preceded second-round multiplex PCR. Each CDR3 protein gets one entry after TCRdb re-called the multiplex PCR reads with MiXCR. This table has 740,000 or so distinct CDR3 sequences, about 44% appearing once. Sequencing used peripheral blood. These receptors originate from an adult man with Graves' ophthalmopathy.

This clonotype was observed many times. The chain is built from TRBV15 and TRBJ2-7, with D perhaps TRBD2 (5 bases). The length of the CDR3 is 14 residues. Germline CDR1 and CDR2: LNHNV and YYDKDF (reference sequence). V was cut by 0 bases and J by 2 bases, with 8 bases left in between. CDR3 in amino acids: CATSRDGVAYEQYF. CDR3 DNA sequence: TGTGCCACCAGCAGAGACGGGGTTGCCTACGAGCAGTACTTC.

This clonotype was counted a few times. The V gene is TRBV24-1, the J gene TRBJ2-1; TRBD2 might be the D (5 bases). The CDR3 has 15 amino acids. Germline V gene sequence: CDR1 KGHDR, CDR2 SFDVKD. Deletions cut 4 bases from V and 3 bases from J, with 12 bases between. The CDR3 bases are TGTGCCACCAGTGACCCAGGTGGAGGCTACAATGAGCAGTTCTTC. This gives the protein CATSDPGGGYNEQFF.

V is TRBV20-1 and J is TRBJ1-6; 11 bases are shared with TRBD1. The CDR3 extends over 15 amino acids. From germline, CDR1 is DFQATT and CDR2 SNEGSKA (reference sequence). The trim removed 1 base at V and 10 bases at J, leaving 6 bases unmatched. The CDR3 sequence: CSARAPGQGVSPLHF. CDR3 in DNA: TGCAGTGCTAGAGCACCGGGACAGGGGGTATCACCCCTCCACTTT.

J is TRBJ1-4 and V is TRBV19, with 7 positions matching TRBD1. The CDR3 loop spans 16 amino acids. With 4 bases clipped from V and 10 bases from J, the junction kept 15 bases outside the gene matches. Germline V lookup: CDR1 LNHDA, CDR2 SQIVND (reference sequence). CDR3 amino acids: CASSRPTDRRSPKLFF. CDR3 nucleotides: TGTGCCAGTAGTAGGCCGACGGACAGGCGAAGCCCAAAACTGTTTTTT.

The chain carries TRBV2 and TRBJ2-7; a weak D match, TRBD2 (7 bases). Trimming stripped 6 bases from V and 10 bases from J, with 25 bases between. CDR1 and CDR2 from the germline V gene are SNHLY and FYNNEI. The CDR3 has 15 residues. The CDR3 coding sequence is TGTGCCAGCAGCCAAGATCGAAGGGGGGGGGAATCTCAGTACTTC. This translates into CASSQDRRGGESQYF.

Note on this clonotype: An end of the junction differs from the germline gene, which may be a read error. This chain connects TRBV5-1 to TRBJ1-4, with 8 bases identical to TRBD1. Germline V CDR1 and CDR2: SGHRS, YFSETQ. The CDR3 is 15 amino acids. CDR3 nucleotides: TGTGCCAGCAGCTTTACCGGGACAGGACGTGAAAAACTGTTTTTT. It codes for CASSFTGTGREKLFF.

The chain uses TRBV20-1 and TRBJ1-5, with D hard to call. V dropped 0 bases and J dropped 6 bases, with 12 bases sitting between them. The germline V gene has CDR1 DFQATT and CDR2 SNEGSKA (reference sequence). There are 14 residues in the CDR3. The CDR3 nucleotides are TGCAGTGCTAGAGATTCCCGTTGGGGTCAGCCCCAGCATTTT. It translates to CSARDSRWGQPQHF.

As for this clonotype: An end of the junction differs from the germline gene, which may be a read error. The V call is TRBV10-3, the J call TRBJ1-1; D unclear. The germline gives CDR1 ENHRY, CDR2 SYGVKD. The CDR3 consists of 13 residues. The CDR3 loop reads CASSSTDRTEAFF. Written as DNA, the CDR3 is TGTGCCAGCAGTTCGACGGATAGGACTGAAGCTTTCTTT.

The V and J genes are TRBV11-2 and TRBJ2-7; D unclear. CDR3 size: 14 residues. Trimming removed 6 bases from V and 2 bases from J, with 14 bases in between. CDR1 SGHAT and CDR2 FQNNGV come from the germline V gene. The CDR3 region is CASSYETEAYEQYF. CDR3 nucleotides: TGTGCCAGCAGTTACGAAACTGAAGCCTACGAGCAGTACTTC.

The chain couples TRBV10-3 to TRBJ2-5; D is possibly TRBD1 (6 bases). The V gene lost 10 bases and the J gene lost 8 bases, with 23 bases spanning the gap. The CDR3 is 14 residues long. The germline gives CDR1 ENHRY, CDR2 SYGVKD. The CDR3 region has the DNA TGTGCCAGCACCAGCACGGAAGGGACACTCACCCAGTACTTC. This encodes CASTSTEGTLTQYF.

As for this clonotype: One base away lies a much larger clone, so this may be a sequencing read error. The chain combines TRBV20-1 with TRBJ2-7, with 16 bases aligning to TRBD2. Germline V gene sequence: CDR1 DFQATT, CDR2 SNEGSKA (reference sequence). V shed 5 bases, J shed 2 bases, and the junction held 3 bases outside the gene matches. CDR3 length: 15 residues. CDR3 bases: TGCAGTGCTGGAGGGACTAGCGGGAGGGCCTACGAGCAGTACTTC. It codes for CSAGGTSGRAYEQYF.

This clonotype was detected a few times. This chain uses TRBV9 with TRBJ2-7, with TRBD2 matching over 12 bases. J was trimmed by 5 bases and V by 4 bases; bases with no gene match: 22. The CDR3 loop spans 20 amino acids. From germline, CDR1 is SGDLS and CDR2 YYNGEE. CDR3 DNA sequence: TGTGCCAGCAGCTTAACAGGGGCGACAGCACTAGCGGGAGGTCTCGACGAGCAGTACTTC. Translating it yields CASSLTGATALAGGLDEQYF.

A note on this clonotype: Given a much more abundant clone one base away, this may be a read error. The chain combines TRBV7-9 with TRBJ2-7, with a tentative D call TRBD1 (5 bases). The germline V gene encodes CDR1 SEHNR and CDR2 FQNEAQ (reference sequence). This CDR3 has 11 residues. The CDR3 sequence: CVARDVYEQYF. As DNA, the CDR3 is TGTGTAGCCAGGGATGTGTACGAGCAGTACTTC.

This clonotype occurred many times. A read error may be the cause here, since a much bigger clone is one base away. V and J are TRBV9 and TRBJ1-2; D call uncertain. The V gene's germline CDR1 is SGDLS and CDR2 YYNGEE. With 5 bases removed from V and 2 bases from J, the gap between germline ends came to 4 bases. This CDR3 is built from 11 residues. The CDR3 region is CASSDNYGYTF. The CDR3 region has the DNA TGTGCCAGCAGTGACAACTATGGCTACACCTTC. Looking up the rest from reference TRBV9 and TRBJ1-2 gives the full variable domain: DSGVTQTPKHLITATGQRVTLRCSPRSGDLSVYWYQQSLDQGLQFLIQYYNGEERAKGNILERFSAQQFPDLHSELNLSSLELGDSALYFCASSDNYGYTFGSGTRLTVV.

The chain is built from TRBV2 and TRBJ2-7; no clear D. Deletions cut 6 bases from V and 7 bases from J, with 13 bases between. From germline, CDR1 is SNHLY and CDR2 FYNNEI. The CDR3 is 12 amino acids. The CDR3 DNA reads TGTGCCAGCAGACCTGCCCCCGGGGAGCAGTACTTC. Translating gives CASRPAPGEQYF. Supplemented by reference TRBV2 and TRBJ2-7, the full variable domain reads EPEVTQTPSHQVTQMGQEVILRCVPISNHLYFYWYRQILGQKVEFLVSFYNNEISEKSEIFDDQFSVERPDGSNFTLKIRSTKLEDSAMYFCASRPAPGEQYFGPGTRLTVT.

The V gene is TRBV25-1, the J gene TRBJ1-2; D gene unclear. CDR1 is MGHDK and CDR2 is SYGVNS in the germline V gene. The CDR3 covers 11 residues. Trimming took 6 bases from V and 6 from J, leaving 8 bases between them. The CDR3 here is CASRDQHGYTF. CDR3 nucleotides: TGTGCCAGCAGGGATCAACATGGCTACACCTTC.

This clonotype was counted ten times or more. This chain joins TRBV24-1 and TRBJ2-5; D is undetermined. The CDR3 totals 14 residues. Germline V gene lookup returns CDR1 KGHDR and CDR2 SFDVKD. Deletions cut 3 bases from V and 5 bases from J, with 12 bases between. The CDR3 DNA sequence: TGTGCCACCAGTGATGATGGGGTACGGGAGACCCAGTACTTC. Translation gives CATSDDGVRETQYF.

This clonotype was recorded a few times. This chain uses TRBV9 with TRBJ2-5; 11 positions match TRBD1. Germline lookup yields CDR1 SGDLS and CDR2 YYNGEE. The V segment lost 3 bases and the J segment 5 bases; nucleotides outside the gene matches: 6. The CDR3 length is 15 residues. The CDR3, as DNA: TGTGCCAGCAGCGCCATCGGGACAGGGGGGGAGACCCAGTACTTC. Its translation is CASSAIGTGGETQYF.

A few counts support this clonotype. CDR3 in amino acids: CASSLGFRTVGMNTEAFF. The CDR3 bases are TGCGCCAGCAGCTTGGGATTTAGGACAGTTGGGATGAACACTGAAGCTTTCTTT. This chain joins TRBV5-1 and TRBJ1-1; TRBD1 might be the D (6 bases). This CDR3 spans 18 amino acids. CDR1 SGHRS and CDR2 YFSETQ come from the germline V gene. Trimming removed 0 bases at V and 0 bases at J, with 18 bases between.

The V and J genes are TRBV7-9 and TRBJ2-2; 8 bases fit TRBD2. Germline V gives CDR1 SEHNR, CDR2 FQNEAQ (reference sequence). The CDR3 totals 13 residues. J was trimmed by 8 bases and V by 2 bases; bases with no gene match: 1. CDR3 nucleotides: TGTGCCAGCAGCTTACTAGCGGGTGGGGAGCTGTTTTTT. This translates into CASSLLAGGELFF.

A note on this clonotype: This may stem from a read error, because a much larger clone lies one nucleotide away. This chain connects TRBV7-2 to TRBJ2-5, with D perhaps TRBD2 (5 bases). Germline CDR1 SGHTA, CDR2 FQGNSA. The CDR3 covers 13 residues. The CDR3 DNA sequence: TGTGTCGGGATCCGGGGTGGTTCAGAGACCCAGTACTTC. Its translation: CVGIRGGSETQYF.